This T cell receptor (beta chain) was observed in a study of blood T cell repertoires in COVID-19. Across the whole study: The United States, Italy and Spain supplied acute and convalescent COVID-19 samples. Sources were T cells, B-cell-depleted T cells, or PBMCs; the material itself was cDNA or gDNA.

CDR1 and CDR2 (germline): SGDLS, YYNGEE. The CDR3 is made up of 13 amino acids. V lost 0 bases, J lost 4 bases, and 7 bases lay in between. The authors' processing: Amplified reference gene primers provided the basis for estimating nucleated cell counts. Profiling relied on immunoSEQ multiplex PCR, and the TCRdb table lists in-frame clones only, not all of them. That table furnishes V, J and clone size, whereas the DNA furnished D and trimming. Of roughly 200,000 clones listed, 85% are singletons. Donors in Cohort 3 who had recovered were those with two negative PCRs, healthcare professional clearance, or resolution of their symptoms.

Sequencing used PBMCs or T cells enriched from blood (not recorded which). The rearrangement links TRBV9 to TRBJ1-1; D uncertain. The TCR comes from a man between 40 and 49 years old who had recovered from COVID-19. CDR3 bases: TGTGCCAGCAGCGTAGACAGTGGCACTGAAGCTTTCTTT. It codes for CASSVDSGTEAFF.